This entry lists 27 T cell receptor beta chains sequenced from one sample in a study of blood T cell repertoires in COVID-19 (dated by TCRdb to about 2020). Library method: the immunoSEQ multiplex PCR assay. What TCRdb holds here is the immuneACCESS table cut down to in-frame rearrangements. Part of the clones is not present; checked against another copy, under half of the missing clones reflect an unresolved V gene, and the others are unexplained. The sample table holds 250,000 to 350,000 clones, of which about 88% were seen once. The biggest ten clones account for about 1.5% of the sample. Sequenced input: peripheral blood. These receptors were obtained from a human donor with COVID-19, enrolled during active disease. The donor label of this sample is uncertain.

This clone was detected many times. The CDR3 is CASSQSGTAEKLFF. The CDR3, as DNA: TGCGCCAGCAGCCAATCCGGGACAGCTGAAAAACTGTTTTTT. The gene calls are TRBV4-1 and TRBJ1-4; 7 bases align to TRBD1. The CDR3 has 14 amino acids. CDR1 is MGHRA, CDR2 YSYEKL, per germline. V trimming: 2 bases; J trimming: 7 bases; junction bases outside the gene matches: 4.

V is TRBV15 and J is TRBJ2-2; perhaps TRBD2 as D (5 bases). The length of the CDR3 is 14 residues. The germline CDR1 and CDR2 sequences are LNHNV and YYDKDF (reference sequence). V was cut by 5 bases and J by 7 bases, with 14 bases left in between. The CDR3 nucleotides are TGTGCCACCAGCTCCCGACGCGGGCTCGGGGAGCTGTTTTTT. Protein sequence: CATSSRRGLGELFF.

The J gene is TRBJ2-1, the V gene TRBV6-5; the D gene is possibly TRBD2 (5 bases). V was clipped by 8 bases and J by 4 bases, with 12 bases between them. The length of the CDR3 is 13 residues. Germline loops: CDR1 MNHEY, CDR2 SVGAGI. The CDR3 sequence is CASCQRAYNEQFF. Here the CDR3 DNA reads TGTGCCAGCTGCCAGAGGGCGTACAATGAGCAGTTCTTC.

This chain joins TRBV25-1 and TRBJ2-1, with 10 nucleotides matching TRBD1. CDR3 length: 14 residues. CDR1 and CDR2 from the germline V gene are MGHDK and SYGVNS. The junction had 5 bases not matched to a gene; V was cut back by 8 bases and J by 4 bases. The CDR3: CASSRTGGYNEQFF. The DNA of the CDR3 is TGTGCCAGCTCCCGGACAGGGGGGTACAATGAGCAGTTCTTC.

The V gene is TRBV11-3, the J gene TRBJ1-1; D possibly corresponds to TRBD1 (5 bases). CDR3 size: 14 residues. Germline assignment: CDR1 SGHNT and CDR2 YENEEA. Trimming removed 5 bases from V and 1 base from J, with 11 bases in between. DNA of the CDR3: TGTGCCAGCAGCGTAAACGGACAGAACACTGAAGCTTTCTTT. This sequence encodes CASSVNGQNTEAFF.

This clone was picked up a small number of times. CDR3 sequence reads: CASSSRTGPGTDTQYF. The CDR3 nucleotides read TGCGCCAGCAGCTCCCGGACAGGCCCTGGGACAGATACGCAGTATTTT. The V call is TRBV5-1, the J call TRBJ2-3, with 7 nucleotides matching TRBD1. The CDR3 consists of 16 residues. The junction had 10 bases not matched to a gene; V was cut back by 3 bases and J by 3 bases. Germline CDR1 reads SGHRS; CDR2 reads YFSETQ.

J is TRBJ1-2 and V is TRBV28; D gene uncertain. V lost 2 bases, J lost 8 bases, and 9 bases lay in between. The length of the CDR3 is 12 residues. Per the germline V gene, CDR1 is MDHEN and CDR2 is SYDVKM. DNA for the CDR3: TGTGCCAGCAGTTTAGGGTCGAGGGGCTACACCTTC. The encoded protein is CASSLGSRGYTF.

This chain links TRBV3-1 (or the pseudogene TRBV3-2) with TRBJ2-1; tentative D call: TRBD1 (6 bases). Between the trimmed V and J ends, which lost 0 bases and 4 bases, there was a span of 13 bases. Germline loops: CDR1 LGHDT, CDR2 YNNKEL (reference sequence). The CDR3 is 16 amino acids. The CDR3: CASSQDPAGTYNEQFF. The CDR3 bases are TGTGCCAGCAGCCAAGATCCGGCAGGGACATACAATGAGCAGTTCTTC.

The rearrangement links TRBV7-2 to TRBJ2-3, with TRBD2 matching over 10 bases. After removal of 5 bases from V and 4 bases from J, the junction contained 12 bases not matched to a gene. This CDR3 is built from 17 residues. CDR1 is SGHTA, CDR2 FQGNSA, per germline. DNA for the CDR3: TGTGCCAGCAGCGGGCGCCTAGCGGGAGAATGGGCAGATACGCAGTATTTT. Protein: CASSGRLAGEWADTQYF.

This chain links TRBV3-1 (or the pseudogene TRBV3-2) with TRBJ1-6; 7 bases map to TRBD1. V lost 3 bases, J lost 7 bases, and 6 bases stayed unmatched. This CDR3 has 15 amino acids. Germline loops: CDR1 LGHDT, CDR2 YNNKEL (reference sequence). The CDR3 nucleotides are TGTGCCAGCAGCCAGGGGACAGCTCCAAATTCACCCCTCCACTTT. Its translation is CASSQGTAPNSPLHF.

The chain has TRBV29-1 and TRBJ2-5; D is possibly TRBD1 (5 bases). The CDR3 loop spans 14 amino acids. V was cut by 1 base and J by 4 bases, with 13 bases left in between. The germline CDR1 and CDR2 sequences are SQVTM and ANQGSEA. The CDR3 loop is CSVEGRVGGETQYF. The CDR3 DNA reads as TGCAGCGTTGAAGGCAGGGTAGGCGGAGAGACCCAGTACTTC.

The gene calls are TRBV4-3 and TRBJ2-7; 7 nucleotides agree with TRBD2. Germline-derived CDR1 and CDR2 are LGHNA and YSLEER. V gave up 0 bases and J gave up 4 bases; unmatched junction bases: 6. The CDR3 length is 15 residues. CDR3 amino acids: CASSQETSSQYEQYF. The CDR3 bases are TGCGCCAGCAGCCAAGAGACTAGCTCCCAATACGAGCAGTACTTC.

This chain links TRBV7-3 with TRBJ2-1; 7 positions agree with TRBD2. V gave up 1 base and J gave up 9 bases; unmatched junction bases: 12. In germline, CDR1 is SGHTA, CDR2 FQGTGA. The CDR3 totals 16 residues. CDR3 amino acids: CASSLRGSGNSGEQFF. The CDR3 region has the DNA TGTGCCAGCAGCTTAAGGGGAAGCGGGAACTCGGGTGAGCAGTTCTTC.

This clone was observed a handful of times. The chain is built from TRBV28 and TRBJ1-5, with TRBD1 as a possible D gene (6 bases). Trimming stripped 5 bases from V and 6 bases from J, with 20 bases between. The CDR3 length is 16 residues. CDR1 and CDR2 (germline): MDHEN, SYDVKM. CDR3 loop: CASSPRVRGYSQPQHF. CDR3 nucleotides: TGTGCCAGCAGTCCCCGGGTGAGGGGGTACTCTCAGCCCCAGCATTTT. The full variable domain, its missing parts supplied by reference TRBV28 and TRBJ1-5, is DVKVTQSSRYLVKRTGEKVFLECVQDMDHENMFWYRQDPGLGLRLIYFSYDVKMKEKGDIPEGYSVSREKKERFSLILESASTNQTSMYLCASSPRVRGYSQPQHFGDGTRLSIL.

Concerning this clone itself: Since a much larger clone is just one base distant, this may be a read error. The genes are TRBV5-1 and TRBJ2-7; D possibly corresponds to TRBD1 (5 bases). This CDR3 contains 13 residues. Trimming left V 0 bases short and J 3 bases short, with 7 bases between. Per the germline V gene, CDR1 is SGHRS and CDR2 is YFSETQ. CDR3 nucleotides: TGCGCCAGCAGCTTGGGGGGCGGCTACGAGCAGTACTTC. This encodes CASSLGGGYEQYF.

The chain couples TRBV7-2 to TRBJ1-2; the match to TRBD1 covers 8 bases. The V and J ends lost 2 bases and 8 bases, in that order; junction bases with no gene match: 13. Germline CDR1 is SGHTA and CDR2 is FQGNSA. This CDR3 has 16 residues. CDR3 coding DNA: TGTGCCAGCAGCTTACCCTATCCGGGACAGGAAAACGGCTACACCTTC. Protein: CASSLPYPGQENGYTF.

The chain uses TRBV29-1 and TRBJ2-5; TRBD2 aligns across 10 bases. The ends lost 3 bases at V and 5 bases at J; junction bases unmatched: 3. In germline, CDR1 is SQVTM, CDR2 ANQGSEA. The CDR3 is 13 residues long. The CDR3 nucleotides are TGCAGCGTTGATTTAGCGGGAGGCGAGACCCAGTACTTC. As protein: CSVDLAGGETQYF.

This clone was recorded once. CDR3 region: CASRSYDATNEKLFF. Written as DNA, the CDR3 is TGTGCCAGCAGGTCCTACGATGCAACTAATGAAAAACTGTTTTTT. This chain links TRBV2 with TRBJ1-4, with D unclear. This CDR3 is built from 15 residues. Germline-derived CDR1 and CDR2 are SNHLY and FYNNEI. V was clipped by 6 bases and J by 0 bases, with 11 bases between them.

The CDR3 region has the DNA TGTGCCAGTAGCCTACAGGGGAGCCTTTATACTGAAGCTTTCTTT. Protein sequence: CASSLQGSLYTEAFF. The V call is TRBV19, the J call TRBJ1-1; 7 nucleotides line up with TRBD1. The V gene end was trimmed by 6 bases and the J gene end by 5 bases; junction bases not matched to a gene: 12. CDR1 is LNHDA and CDR2 is SQIVND in the germline V gene (reference sequence). This CDR3 comprises 15 residues.

The chain employs TRBV29-1 and TRBJ1-2; 11 bases map to TRBD1. CDR3 length equals 14 residues. Trimming removed 6 bases from V and 8 bases from J; junction bases left unmatched: 11. Germline V lookup: CDR1 SQVTM, CDR2 ANQGSEA. The CDR3 DNA follows: TGCAGCGTCGCCCCGGGACAGGGGGAGGGGGGCTACACCTTC. Its protein product is CSVAPGQGEGGYTF.

The gene calls are TRBV10-2 and TRBJ1-3, with unresolved D. Germline V gene data show CDR1 as WSHSY and CDR2 as SAAADI. The V end lost 2 bases, the J end lost 2 bases, and 10 bases lay between the germline ends. This CDR3 has 15 residues. This CDR3 is CASSEREGAGNTIYF. The CDR3 nucleotides are TGCGCCAGCAGTGAGAGGGAGGGCGCTGGAAACACCATATATTTT.

J is TRBJ1-1 and V is TRBV28; tentative D call: TRBD1 (5 bases). The CDR3 is made up of 14 amino acids. Germline V gene sequence: CDR1 MDHEN, CDR2 SYDVKM. Trimming took off 1 base at V and 5 bases at J, with 11 bases between the two ends. The CDR3 nucleotides read TGTGCCAGCAGTTTATACAGGCTAAAGACTGAAGCTTTCTTT. It yields the protein CASSLYRLKTEAFF.

On this clone: Compared with germline, one end of the junction differs, possibly owing to a read error. V gene TRBV30 combines with J gene TRBJ2-1; 10 nucleotides agree with TRBD2. This CDR3 comprises 13 residues. Germline lookup yields CDR1 GTSNPN and CDR2 SVGIG (reference sequence). The CDR3 region has the DNA TGTGCCCGGAGGAGCGGGAGGGACAATGAGCAGTTCTTC. Amino acid sequence: CARRSGRDNEQFF.

This clone was counted once. Here the CDR3 reads CASGRRLTKAGANVLTF. The DNA of the CDR3 is TGTGCCAGCGGACGACGTTTGACTAAGGCTGGGGCCAACGTCCTGACTTTC. This chain links TRBV19 with TRBJ2-6, with D maybe TRBD2 (5 bases). Germline loops: CDR1 LNHDA, CDR2 SQIVND (reference sequence). The CDR3 is 17 amino acids. Trimming pared 9 bases from V and 2 bases from J, leaving 20 bases between.

The chain joins TRBV30 to TRBJ2-5, with D possibly matching TRBD2 (5 bases). V was pared by 5 bases and J by 4 bases, with 11 bases between. CDR1 and CDR2 (germline): GTSNPN, SVGIG (reference sequence). The CDR3 spans 12 residues. CDR3 amino acids: CAWSQRLETQYF. DNA for the CDR3: TGTGCCTGGTCCCAGCGGTTAGAGACCCAGTACTTC.

The chain combines TRBV28 with TRBJ2-7; D remains unclear. Germline V gives CDR1 MDHEN, CDR2 SYDVKM. CDR3 length: 13 amino acids. The V end lost 5 bases, the J end lost 6 bases, and 14 bases lay between the germline ends. CDR3 residues: CASSPPYRAEQYF. CDR3 DNA sequence: TGTGCCAGCAGTCCCCCATACAGAGCCGAGCAGTACTTC.

This chain connects TRBV7-3 to TRBJ2-1, with D possibly being TRBD2 (6 bases). The CDR3 runs to 17 residues. Trimming removed 1 base from V and 2 bases from J, with 15 bases in between. Germline assignment: CDR1 SGHTA and CDR2 FQGTGA. Here the CDR3 DNA reads TGTGCCAGCAGCTTAATCGGGAGTGGGAACCCCTACAATGAGCAGTTCTTC. Amino acid sequence: CASSLIGSGNPYNEQFF.